This TCR beta chain was captured in a study of cytomegalovirus exposure and HLA in healthy donors. Notes on the study in general: Presence/absence analysis assumed near-uniform sequencing depth across donors. About 87% or about 30% of the time was how often most TCR beta V segments were productive, according to an earlier analysis. Several of the most significant clusters were apparently associated with common viral pathogens in a later analysis.

This CDR3 is 12 amino acids long. V lost 8 bases to trimming and J lost 5 bases; unmatched junction nucleotides: 4. The germline V gene has CDR1 ENHRY and CDR2 SYGVKD. To note about this clone: Its target is not known.

The PCR contained 60 Vbeta and 13 Jbeta primers. Data came from immunoSEQ multiplex PCR; TCRdb stores just in-frame clones and leaves some out. Of 80,000 to 100,000 clones in the sample, 80% to 90% are singletons; the top ten hold 1.4%. The source of this sequence is a man in his forties in good health and CMV-seronegative. The gene calls are TRBV10-3 and TRBJ2-7, with TRBD2 matching over 9 bases. Material for sequencing was PBMCs. CDR3 bases: TGTGCCATCGCGCGGGGGGGCCACGAGCAGTACTTC. Its protein is CAIARGGHEQYF.